Listed below are T cell receptor beta chains from one sample, sequenced in a study of cytomegalovirus exposure and HLA in healthy donors. TCRdb keeps only in-frame clones here, not all; method: immunoSEQ multiplex PCR. The data show around 160,000 clones, around four fifths seen once. Sequencing was carried out using PBMCs. These receptors all come from a man aged 25 to 45 in good health and CMV-seropositive. The CDR3 runs from the conserved cysteine through the conserved F or W. A D gene is named only where the DNA matches it firmly. Some rows have no size entry. The others give once, few or many, or a class for an expanded clone.

.	TRBV6-1	TRBJ1-1	.	CASLGTMNTEAFF	TGTGCCAGCCTGGGGACAATGAACACTGAAGCTTTCTTT
few	TRBV5-1	TRBJ2-1	TRBD1	CASSFDRGHNEQFF	TGCGCCAGCAGCTTTGACAGGGGCCACAATGAGCAGTTCTTC
.	TRBV10-3	TRBJ2-7	TRBD2	CAIRSTTSGGRYEQYF	TGTGCCATCAGGAGTACTACTAGCGGGGGTCGCTACGAGCAGTACTTC
.	TRBV9	TRBJ1-3	TRBD1	CASSPGTENGNTIYF	TGTGCCAGCAGTCCCGGGACAGAAAATGGAAACACCATATATTTT
.	TRBV29-1	TRBJ2-3	.	CSVEGVRSLYSIPQYF	TGCAGCGTTGAAGGTGTGAGGTCCCTCTATTCGATTCCGCAGTATTTT
.	TRBV19	TRBJ1-3	.	CASSFSGLNTIYF	TGTGCCAGTAGTTTCTCAGGGTTGAACACCATATATTTT
.	TRBV15	TRBJ2-3	TRBD2	CATRGSGGAADTQYF	TGTGCCACCAGAGGGAGCGGGGGGGCTGCAGATACGCAGTATTTT
.	TRBV4-2	TRBJ1-1	.	CASRGAQNTEAFF	TGTGCCAGCAGGGGGGCGCAGAACACTGAAGCTTTCTTT
.	TRBV2	TRBJ1-2	.	CASSGTANYGYTF	TGTGCCAGCAGTGGGACTGCTAACTATGGCTACACCTTC
.	TRBV4-3	TRBJ2-3	.	CASQYMLGTDTQYF	TGCGCCAGCCAATATATGCTAGGAACAGATACGCAGTATTTT
.	TRBV7-9	TRBJ1-1	.	CASSFGQYTEAFF	TGTGCCAGCAGCTTCGGACAGTACACTGAAGCTTTCTTT
.	TRBV4-1	TRBJ2-1	.	CASSQDTERGQFF	TGCGCCAGCAGCCAAGATACGGAACGGGGGCAGTTCTTC
.	TRBV7-2	TRBJ1-2	.	CASSLETGFYGYTF	TGTGCCAGCAGCTTAGAAACAGGGTTCTATGGCTACACCTTC
.	TRBV19	TRBJ1-6	.	CASSTGNNSPLHF	TGTGCCAGTAGCACAGGGAATAATTCACCCCTCCACTTT
.	TRBV19	TRBJ2-5	.	CASSTSGARETQYF	TGTGCCAGTAGTACCTCAGGGGCTAGGGAGACCCAGTACTTC
few	TRBV18	TRBJ2-7	.	CASSPAQGYEQYF	TGTGCCAGCTCACCTGCCCAGGGATACGAGCAGTACTTC
.	TRBV18	TRBJ2-2	TRBD2	CASSPRGTSGGTNTGELFF	TGTGCCAGCTCACCAAGGGGGACTAGCGGGGGAACGAACACCGGGGAGCTGTTTTTT
.	TRBV30	TRBJ1-1	.	CAWSGTMNTEAFF	TGTGCCTGGAGTGGCACTATGAACACTGAAGCTTTCTTT
.	TRBV4-1	TRBJ2-7	.	CASSQEIVGGGYEQYF	TGCGCCAGCAGCCAAGAAATTGTGGGAGGGGGCTACGAGCAGTACTTC
.	TRBV29-1	TRBJ2-7	.	CSADNSYEQYF	TGCAGCGCGGACAACTCCTACGAGCAGTACTTC
.	TRBV9	TRBJ2-1	.	CASSVGEGGGNEQFF	TGTGCCAGCAGCGTAGGAGAGGGAGGAGGGAATGAGCAGTTCTTC
few	TRBV6-5	TRBJ2-7	.	CASSYSQGVYEQYF	TGTGCCAGCAGTTACAGCCAGGGCGTCTACGAGCAGTACTTC
.	TRBV27	TRBJ1-1	.	CASSSRAFRVRTEAFF	TGTGCCAGCAGTTCACGTGCTTTCAGGGTTCGCACTGAAGCTTTCTTT
.	TRBV7-6	TRBJ2-1	TRBD1	CASSFTTGSGYNEQFF	TGTGCCAGCAGCTTCACGACAGGGTCCGGGTACAATGAGCAGTTCTTC
.	TRBV19	TRBJ1-2	TRBD1	CASTVGTGDNYGYTF	TGTGCCAGTACCGTGGGGACAGGGGACAACTATGGCTACACCTTC
.	TRBV7-3	TRBJ2-1	TRBD1	CASSLHQGASYNEQFF	TGTGCCAGCAGCTTACACCAGGGGGCTTCCTACAATGAGCAGTTCTTC
.	TRBV19	TRBJ2-5	.	CASSYWAQETQYF	TGTGCCAGTAGTTACTGGGCCCAGGAGACCCAGTACTTC
.	TRBV7-2	TRBJ1-5	.	CASSLGGSQPQHF	TGTGCCAGCAGCTTAGGAGGTAGCCAGCCCCAGCATTTT
.	TRBV10-3	TRBJ2-1	TRBD1	CAISEGYTGVRLDNEQFF	TGTGCCATCAGTGAGGGGTATACAGGGGTGAGGTTGGACAATGAGCAGTTCTTC